This T cell receptor (beta chain) was identified during a study of cytomegalovirus exposure and HLA in healthy donors. Findings and caveats of the study: Associated with cytomegalovirus, according to the listing, were around 170 TCR beta chains. Using a false discovery rate of 0.05, a later analysis showed that 16,951 TCR beta sequences were associated with HLA alleles.

Vbeta (60) and Jbeta (13) primers were used in the PCR. Assay: immunoSEQ multiplex PCR; the TCRdb copy retains only in-frame clones and omits some. The data show 200,000 to 250,000 clones, approximately 90% seen once. Worth noting for this clone: Its cognate antigen is unknown.

CDR3 length: 14 amino acids. In germline, CDR1 is SGHVS, CDR2 FQNEAQ. V lost 2 bases and J lost 1, with 7 bases in between. The clonotype originates from a woman younger than 30 in good health and CMV-seronegative. The source material was PBMCs. The V and J genes are TRBV7-8 and TRBJ2-3; D may be TRBD2 (5 bases). Here the CDR3 DNA reads TGTGCCAGCAGCTTACTTAGCGGCACAGATACGCAGTATTTT. Amino acids: CASSLLSGTDTQYF.